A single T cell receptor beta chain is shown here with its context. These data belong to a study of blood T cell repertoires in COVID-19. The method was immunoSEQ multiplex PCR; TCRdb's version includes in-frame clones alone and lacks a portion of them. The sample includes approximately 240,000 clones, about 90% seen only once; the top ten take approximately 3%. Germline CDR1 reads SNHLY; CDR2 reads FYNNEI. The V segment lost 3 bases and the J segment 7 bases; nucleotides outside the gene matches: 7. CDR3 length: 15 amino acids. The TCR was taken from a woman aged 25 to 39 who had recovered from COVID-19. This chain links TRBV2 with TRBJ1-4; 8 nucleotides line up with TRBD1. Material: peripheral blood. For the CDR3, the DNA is TGTGCCAGCAGTGATTGGGACAGGCTTTTTGAAAAACTGTTTTTT. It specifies CASSDWDRLFEKLFF. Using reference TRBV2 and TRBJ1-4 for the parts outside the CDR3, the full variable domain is EPEVTQTPSHQVTQMGQEVILRCVPISNHLYFYWYRQILGQKVEFLVSFYNNEISEKSEIFDDQFSVERPDGSNFTLKIRSTKLEDSAMYFCASSDWDRLFEKLFFGSGTQLSVL.